The sequence of this TCR beta chain was determined in a study of beta chain features in type 1 diabetes. Every isolated RNA sample was fully reverse transcribed, so sequencing captured expressed TCRB transcripts. Clones were sequenced by immunoSEQ multiplex PCR, and TCRdb holds only the in-frame ones, with some missing. Of about 250,000 clones listed, roughly an eighth are singletons. Regarding the study as a whole: The study found fewer insertions and more deletions at VDJ junctions in type 1 diabetes patients. Over-representation of high TCR-expressing cells was a possible consequence of cDNA sequencing.

In this sample, this clone turned up a few times. As yet, its antigen is unknown. This CDR3 has 11 residues. Germline V gene sequence: CDR1 DFQATT, CDR2 SNEGSKA (reference sequence). V lost 8 bases, J lost 9 bases, and 6 bases stayed unmatched. Sample: naive CD4+ T cells from blood. This sequence joins TRBV20-1 and TRBJ2-1; TRBD1 matches 8 bases. This clonotype was obtained from a woman in her forties in good health. Here the CDR3 reads CSTTGAGEQFF. CDR3 nucleotide sequence: TGCAGTACGACAGGGGCCGGTGAGCAGTTCTTC.